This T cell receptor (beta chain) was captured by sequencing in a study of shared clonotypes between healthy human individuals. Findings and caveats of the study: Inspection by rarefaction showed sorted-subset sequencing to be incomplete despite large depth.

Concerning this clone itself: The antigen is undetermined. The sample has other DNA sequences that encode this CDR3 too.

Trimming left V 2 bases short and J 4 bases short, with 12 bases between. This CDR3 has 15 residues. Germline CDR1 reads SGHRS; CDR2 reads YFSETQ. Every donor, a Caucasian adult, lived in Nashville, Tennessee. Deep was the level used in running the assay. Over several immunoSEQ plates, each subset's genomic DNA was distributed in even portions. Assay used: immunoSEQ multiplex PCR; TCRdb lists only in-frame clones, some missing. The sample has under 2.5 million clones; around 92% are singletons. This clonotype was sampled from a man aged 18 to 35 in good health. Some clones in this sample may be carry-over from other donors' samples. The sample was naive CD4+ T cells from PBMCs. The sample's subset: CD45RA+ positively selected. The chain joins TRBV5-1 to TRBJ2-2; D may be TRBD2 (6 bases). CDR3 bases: TGCGCCAGCAGCTTAGGAGGGTTGGGCACCGGGGAGCTGTTTTTT. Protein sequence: CASSLGGLGTGELFF.